These 32 T cell receptor beta chains came from one sample sequenced in a study of blood T cell repertoires in COVID-19. Generated by immunoSEQ multiplex PCR, the TCRdb table keeps only in-frame clones and is missing some. The sample consists of fewer than 120,000 clones, almost 80% of them appearing once. The sample was peripheral blood. The receptors shown here come from a woman aged 80 or over with active or convalescent COVID-19.

This clone was seen once. The chain uses TRBV28 and TRBJ1-5; no clear D. Germline loops: CDR1 MDHEN, CDR2 SYDVKM. The V and J ends lost 10 bases and 6 bases respectively, with 13 bases between them. The CDR3 spans 12 residues. CDR3 sequence (DNA): TGTGCCACCAACAGTGTTGCTCAGCCCCAGCATTTT. Its protein is CATNSVAQPQHF.

The CDR3 reads CASSLGQISTDTQYF. Written as DNA, the CDR3 is TGTGCCAGCAGCTTGGGGCAGATAAGCACAGATACGCAGTATTTT. The J gene is TRBJ2-3, the V gene TRBV7-3, with D possibly being TRBD1 (5 bases). Germline CDR1 SGHTA, CDR2 FQGTGA. The CDR3 length is 15 residues. The ends were cut back, 3 bases at V and 0 bases at J, with 10 bases in the middle.

The J gene is TRBJ2-5, the V gene TRBV2; 7 bases are shared with TRBD2. V lost 9 bases to trimming and J lost 0 bases; unmatched junction nucleotides: 10. The CDR3 consists of 15 residues. CDR1 and CDR2 from the germline V gene are SNHLY and FYNNEI. The CDR3 is CARGNFGLDQETQYF. The DNA for the CDR3 is TGTGCCAGGGGGAACTTCGGACTAGACCAAGAGACCCAGTACTTC.

This chain connects TRBV4-1 to TRBJ2-4, with D maybe TRBD1 (5 bases). Germline CDR1 MGHRA, CDR2 YSYEKL. Trimming removed 4 bases from V and 3 bases from J, with 13 bases in between. This CDR3 has 15 residues. The CDR3 DNA sequence: TGCGCCAGCAGCCCCCGCGAGACAGACAAAAACATTCAGTACTTC. This translates into CASSPRETDKNIQYF.

The chain joins TRBV27 to TRBJ1-2; D is possibly TRBD1 (6 bases). The V gene lost 1 base and the J gene lost 1 base, with 16 bases spanning the gap. The CDR3 is made up of 17 amino acids. In germline, CDR1 is MNHEY, CDR2 SMNVEV (reference sequence). The CDR3 DNA reads as TGTGCCAGCAGTTTATTGACCCGAGGGGGAATTAACTATGGCTACACCTTC. Protein product: CASSLLTRGGINYGYTF.

The V call is TRBV27, the J call TRBJ1-6, with 7 bases aligning to TRBD1. Germline CDR1 reads MNHEY; CDR2 reads SMNVEV (reference sequence). The junction had 6 bases not matched to a gene; V was cut back by 2 bases and J by 8 bases. CDR3 length: 15 residues. The chain's CDR3 is CASSLSRDSYSPLHF. The CDR3 coding sequence is TGTGCCAGCAGTTTAAGCCGGGACAGTTATTCACCCCTCCACTTT.

V gene TRBV29-1 combines with J gene TRBJ1-2; 12 bases are shared with TRBD1. The junction had 4 bases not matched to a gene; V was cut back by 4 bases and J by 4 bases. Germline V gene lookup returns CDR1 SQVTM and CDR2 ANQGSEA. The CDR3 is made up of 14 amino acids. Here the CDR3 reads CSVGDRGLGYGYTF. CDR3 DNA sequence: TGCAGCGTTGGGGACAGGGGGCTTGGCTATGGCTACACCTTC.

The chain joins TRBV13 to TRBJ1-1; 8 bases line up with TRBD1. The V segment lost 2 bases and the J segment 4 bases; nucleotides outside the gene matches: 3. The CDR3 runs to 14 residues. From germline, CDR1 is PRHDT and CDR2 FYEKMQ (reference sequence). The CDR3 reads CASSLRQGSTEAFF. DNA of the CDR3: TGTGCCAGCAGCTTAAGACAGGGGAGCACTGAAGCTTTCTTT.

The rearrangement joins TRBV4-1 to TRBJ2-7, with D unclear. Trimming removed 4 bases at V and 3 bases at J, with 25 bases between. Germline V gene lookup returns CDR1 MGHRA and CDR2 YSYEKL. The CDR3 spans 18 residues. The CDR3 nucleotides read TGCGCCAGCAGCCCCAACTATCCCCGTGAGAGAGTAAGCTACGAGCAGTACTTC. This translates into CASSPNYPRERVSYEQYF.

V and J are TRBV6-1 and TRBJ1-2; 10 nucleotides line up with TRBD1. Per germline, CDR1 MNHNS and CDR2 SASEGT. The CDR3 extends over 16 amino acids. The trim removed 3 bases at V and 4 bases at J, leaving 8 bases unmatched. This CDR3 reads CASSDPTGGAFYGYTF. The CDR3 DNA reads TGTGCCAGCAGTGACCCGACAGGGGGCGCATTCTATGGCTACACCTTC.

The rearrangement links TRBV18 to TRBJ1-5, with 10 bases that match TRBD1. The CDR3 is 15 residues long. After removal of 2 bases from V and 2 bases from J, the junction contained 0 bases not matched to a gene. Per germline, CDR1 KGHSH and CDR2 LQKENI. The CDR3 region is CASSPGTGGNQPQHF. The CDR3 DNA sequence: TGTGCCAGCTCACCAGGGACAGGGGGCAATCAGCCCCAGCATTTT.

The chain carries TRBV20-1 and TRBJ2-5, with D unresolved. Looked up from germline, CDR1 is DFQATT and CDR2 is SNEGSKA (reference sequence). This CDR3 spans 11 amino acids. Trimming took off 6 bases at V and 4 bases at J, with 9 bases between the two ends. The CDR3 nucleotides are TGCAGTGCCGCCTACTTAGAGACCCAGTACTTC. It codes for CSAAYLETQYF.

V and J are TRBV3-1 (or the pseudogene TRBV3-2) and TRBJ1-2, with 9 bases matching TRBD1. Germline V CDR1 and CDR2: LGHDT, YNNKEL (reference sequence). The CDR3 has 16 residues. Unmatched junction bases numbered 11, after V lost 5 bases and J lost 4 bases. In DNA form, the CDR3 reads TGTGCCAGCAGCTCCCGGACAGGGGAGGCTAGCTATGGCTACACCTTC. Protein product: CASSSRTGEASYGYTF.

The V and J genes are TRBV28 and TRBJ2-7; TRBD1 matches 8 bases. This CDR3 region has 13 residues. The trim removed 9 bases at V and 0 bases at J, leaving 4 bases unmatched. Germline lookup yields CDR1 MDHEN and CDR2 SYDVKM. CDR3 sequence (DNA): TGTGCCAGTACGGACAGGGCCTCCTACGAGCAGTACTTC. The encoded protein is CASTDRASYEQYF.

The chain recombines TRBV4-1 with TRBJ2-3; the match to TRBD2 covers 10 bases. Germline assignment: CDR1 MGHRA and CDR2 YSYEKL. CDR3 size: 17 residues. Trimming at V came to 1 base and at J to 4 bases, leaving 8 bases not matched to a gene. The CDR3 region is CASSQASGAGGADTQYF. DNA for the CDR3: TGCGCCAGCAGCCAAGCCTCAGGAGCGGGAGGGGCAGATACGCAGTATTTT.

The V and J genes are TRBV3-1 (or the pseudogene TRBV3-2) and TRBJ2-5; D uncertain. Germline CDR1 LGHDT, CDR2 YNNKEL (reference sequence). V dropped 2 bases and J dropped 4 bases, with 14 bases sitting between them. The CDR3 totals 15 residues. The chain's CDR3 is CASSQSASFPETQYF. The CDR3 DNA sequence: TGTGCCAGCAGCCAATCGGCTAGTTTCCCAGAGACCCAGTACTTC.

This chain connects TRBV20-1 to TRBJ1-2; D perhaps matches TRBD1 (6 bases). V was clipped by 3 bases and J by 3 bases, with 8 bases between them. CDR1 is DFQATT, CDR2 SNEGSKA, per germline (reference sequence). The CDR3 loop spans 12 amino acids. The DNA of the CDR3 is TGCAGTGCTAGTTGGACAGACTATGGCTACACCTTC. Translating it yields CSASWTDYGYTF.

V is TRBV7-9 and J is TRBJ1-2; 8 positions agree with TRBD1. Germline trimming cut 7 bases from V and 8 bases from J; bases unmatched to any gene: 12. Germline V gives CDR1 SEHNR, CDR2 FQNEAQ (reference sequence). This CDR3 is built from 14 residues. The CDR3 nucleotides are TGTGCCAGCACCAACATCGGACAGGGTAGCGGCTACACCTTC. This sequence encodes CASTNIGQGSGYTF.

This chain uses TRBV24-1 with TRBJ1-5; a possible D gene is TRBD1 (5 bases). Deletions cut 9 bases from V and 4 bases from J, with 12 bases between. This CDR3 spans 13 amino acids. CDR1 and CDR2 from the germline V gene are KGHDR and SFDVKD. CDR3 nucleotides: TGTGCCACCGGGCAGGGTGTGAATCAGCCCCAGCATTTT. As protein: CATGQGVNQPQHF.

The gene calls are TRBV27 and TRBJ2-7, with D unclear. Germline V gene sequence: CDR1 MNHEY, CDR2 SMNVEV (reference sequence). Deletions cut 0 bases from V and 3 bases from J, with 12 bases between. The CDR3 contains 15 residues. In DNA form, the CDR3 reads TGTGCCAGCAGTTTATCGTTCGCCAACTACTACGAGCAGTACTTC. It specifies CASSLSFANYYEQYF.

This clone occurred once. V and J are TRBV10-3 and TRBJ2-5; a possible D gene is TRBD1 (5 bases). The V end lost 2 bases, the J end lost 5 bases, and 9 bases lay between the germline ends. CDR3 length: 13 residues. The germline CDR1 and CDR2 sequences are ENHRY and SYGVKD. The DNA for the CDR3 is TGTGCCATCAGTGAGAGCGCAGGGGAGACCCAGTACTTC. This sequence encodes CAISESAGETQYF.

V and J are TRBV29-1 and TRBJ2-5; a possible D gene is TRBD2 (6 bases). The CDR3 extends over 14 amino acids. The V gene's germline CDR1 is SQVTM and CDR2 ANQGSEA. V was clipped by 7 bases and J by 2 bases, with 17 bases between them. The CDR3 reads CSASLGAGQETQYF. CDR3 sequence (DNA): TGCAGCGCGAGCTTAGGGGCGGGGCAAGAGACCCAGTACTTC.

The rearrangement uses TRBV19 and TRBJ2-2, with D maybe TRBD1 (5 bases). CDR1 LNHDA and CDR2 SQIVND come from the germline V gene (reference sequence). V gave up 5 bases and J gave up 3 bases, with 22 bases separating them. The CDR3 sequence is 18 residues long. CDR3 protein: CASSSPPGRALDTGELFF. CDR3 DNA: TGTGCCAGTAGTTCCCCCCCCGGCAGGGCACTCGACACCGGGGAGCTGTTTTTT.

The V call is TRBV7-3, the J call TRBJ2-1, with D perhaps TRBD2 (6 bases). Trimming took off 5 bases at V and 8 bases at J, with 13 bases between the two ends. The CDR3 extends over 13 amino acids. Germline assignment: CDR1 SGHTA and CDR2 FQGTGA. The CDR3 nucleotides read TGTGCCAGCAGCAACCGGGGGAAGGATGAGCAGTTCTTC. This encodes CASSNRGKDEQFF. The full variable domain, rest sourced from reference TRBV7-3 and TRBJ2-1, is GAGVSQTPSNKVTEKGKYVELRCDPISGHTALYWYRQSLGQGPEFLIYFQGTGAADDSGLPNDRFFAVRPEGSVSTLKIQRTERGDSAVYLCASSNRGKDEQFFGPGTRLTVL.

The gene calls are TRBV28 and TRBJ2-7, with 9 bases identical to TRBD1. This CDR3 is built from 15 residues. Looked up from germline, CDR1 is MDHEN and CDR2 is SYDVKM. V shed 6 bases and J 0 bases; nucleotides not matched to a gene: 6. CDR3 nucleotide sequence: TGTGCCAGCAGAGCCGGGACAGGGAGCTCCTACGAGCAGTACTTC. Amino acids: CASRAGTGSSYEQYF.

The chain has TRBV5-8 and TRBJ2-1; 7 bases are shared with TRBD2. CDR3 length: 15 amino acids. CDR1 and CDR2 (germline): SGHTS, YDEGEE. V shed 4 bases, J shed 7 bases, and the junction held 11 bases outside the gene matches. The CDR3 DNA follows: TGTGCCAGCAGCCGGAGACTAGCCTCGGGGAATGAGCAGTTCTTC. It yields the protein CASSRRLASGNEQFF.

The rearrangement links TRBV11-2 to TRBJ1-2, with D possibly being TRBD1 (5 bases). Trimming pared 1 base from V and 4 bases from J, leaving 13 bases between. Germline loops: CDR1 SGHAT, CDR2 FQNNGV. The CDR3 consists of 15 residues. CDR3 DNA sequence: TGTGCCAGCAGCTTAGTTCCGGGGGGATTCTATGGCTACACCTTC. This encodes CASSLVPGGFYGYTF.

The V gene is TRBV6-5, the J gene TRBJ2-1, with TRBD2 identical over 13 bases. The CDR3 is 14 amino acids. J gave up 4 bases and V 11 bases, and 5 bases lay outside the gene matches. From germline, CDR1 is MNHEY and CDR2 SVGAGI. The chain's CDR3 is CAWGTSGTYNEQFF. The CDR3, as DNA: TGTGCCTGGGGGACTAGCGGGACTTACAATGAGCAGTTCTTC.

The chain carries TRBV28 and TRBJ1-2; 11 nucleotides align to TRBD1. J gave up 4 bases and V 5 bases, and 9 bases lay outside the gene matches. The germline CDR1 and CDR2 sequences are MDHEN and SYDVKM. The CDR3 runs 16 residues. The CDR3 DNA sequence: TGTGCCAGCAGTGTGGCCGGGACAGGGGGAGGCTATGGCTACACCTTC. Residues: CASSVAGTGGGYGYTF.

The chain has TRBV30 and TRBJ2-5; unclear D gene. The germline V gene encodes CDR1 GTSNPN and CDR2 SVGIG (reference sequence). The CDR3 has 11 amino acids. V lost 1 base, J lost 5 bases, and 5 bases lay in between. CDR3 protein: CAWSAGETQYF. The CDR3 DNA reads TGTGCCTGGAGTGCCGGGGAGACCCAGTACTTC.

The chain combines TRBV2 with TRBJ2-7, with TRBD2 matching 14 bases. CDR1 and CDR2 (germline): SNHLY, FYNNEI. The CDR3 is 14 amino acids. V gave up 9 bases and J gave up 6 bases; unmatched junction bases: 7. CDR3 amino acids: CARRKGLAGVEQYF. DNA for the CDR3: TGTGCCAGACGAAAGGGACTAGCGGGAGTCGAGCAGTACTTC.

This chain connects TRBV7-3 to TRBJ2-1; 9 bases line up with TRBD2. Germline V gene data show CDR1 as SGHTA and CDR2 as FQGTGA. The CDR3 totals 17 residues. J was trimmed by 4 bases and V by 2 bases; bases with no gene match: 9. CDR3 coding DNA: TGTGCCAGCAGCTTAGTTTCGACTAGCGGCCCTTACAATGAGCAGTTCTTC. Amino acids: CASSLVSTSGPYNEQFF. The whole variable domain, filled in from reference TRBV7-3 and TRBJ2-1, reads GAGVSQTPSNKVTEKGKYVELRCDPISGHTALYWYRQSLGQGPEFLIYFQGTGAADDSGLPNDRFFAVRPEGSVSTLKIQRTERGDSAVYLCASSLVSTSGPYNEQFFGPGTRLTVL.